The 17 T cell receptor beta chains presented below share a single source sample, sequenced in a study of T-cell memory formation after mild COVID-19. TCRdb redid the calling of the 5' RACE reads with MiXCR, one entry per CDR3 protein. Among 550,000 to 600,000 distinct CDR3 sequences, roughly a sixth were seen once, and the ten largest hold roughly 8.2%. The sample was PBMCs or a T cell subset sorted from them (not recorded which). These receptors all stem from an adult woman who had mild COVID-19 (a few samples of this study predate the infection). Cell type and time point are not known.

There are a few counts of this clonotype. This chain joins TRBV18 and TRBJ1-1; D remains ambiguous. The germline V gene has CDR1 KGHSH and CDR2 LQKENI. The CDR3 consists of 12 residues. The V end was cut by 5 bases, the J end by 6 bases, with 10 bases between. The CDR3 region has the DNA TGTGCCAGCTCAGGACCGGACGCTGAAGCTTTCTTT. Its protein is CASSGPDAEAFF.

This chain joins TRBV12-3 or TRBV12-4 and TRBJ2-7; no clear D gene. Trimming pared 2 bases from V and 2 bases from J, leaving 19 bases between. This CDR3 spans 17 amino acids. DNA for the CDR3: TGTGCCAGCAGTTTAACCCCGGGCGAAGGTCTAGCCTACGAGCAGTACTTC. Protein: CASSLTPGEGLAYEQYF.

The chain joins TRBV29-1 to TRBJ2-1; D gene unclear. The CDR3 contains 11 residues. With 1 base removed from V and 7 bases from J, the gap between germline ends came to 5 bases. Germline V gives CDR1 SQVTM, CDR2 ANQGSEA. As DNA, the CDR3 is TGCAGCGTTGAAGCCTCGAATGAGCAGTTCTTC. The encoded protein is CSVEASNEQFF.

There are a few counts of this clonotype. V gene TRBV6-6 combines with J gene TRBJ1-1; D remains unclear. Trimming removed 6 bases from V and 4 bases from J, with 12 bases in between. In germline, CDR1 is MNHNY, CDR2 SVGAGI (reference sequence). The CDR3 length is 13 residues. CDR3 in amino acids: CASSRPEGTEAFF. The CDR3 DNA is TGTGCCAGCAGCCGCCCCGAGGGCACTGAAGCTTTCTTT.

This chain links TRBV6-2 or TRBV6-3 with TRBJ2-2, with 10 bases fitting TRBD1. The CDR3 runs to 17 residues. Germline V gene lookup returns CDR1 MNHEY and CDR2 SVGEGT. V was clipped by 5 bases and J by 6 bases; unmatched bases: 12. Written as DNA, the CDR3 is TGTGCCAGCAGTACGCAACGACAGGGGGCAATTCCCGGGGAGCTGTTTTTT. Translating gives CASSTQRQGAIPGELFF.

This clonotype was counted between two and nine times. The DNA of the CDR3 is TGTGCCAGCAGCCCTAACTTCAGGGGTATCTCCTACGAGCAGTACTTC. It codes for CASSPNFRGISYEQYF. This sequence joins TRBV5-6 and TRBJ2-7, with D possibly matching TRBD1 (6 bases). Per germline, CDR1 SGHDT and CDR2 YYEEEE. This CDR3 comprises 16 residues. V gave up 4 bases and J gave up 0 bases, with 17 bases separating them.

V and J are TRBV6-4 and TRBJ2-2; D unclear. Germline V gives CDR1 MRHNA, CDR2 SNTAGT. Trimming left V 2 bases short and J 3 bases short, with 4 bases between. The CDR3 totals 13 residues. The CDR3 here is CASSDVDTGELFF. The CDR3 DNA follows: TGTGCCAGCAGTGACGTGGACACCGGGGAGCTGTTTTTT.

The sample holds many counts of this clonotype. CDR3: CASSLAYGTGELFF. Written as DNA, the CDR3 is TGTGCCAGCAGCTTGGCGTACGGCACCGGGGAGCTGTTTTTT. The chain employs TRBV5-4 and TRBJ2-2; D uncertain. V was shortened by 0 bases and J by 4 bases, with 7 bases between the two germline ends. The CDR3 is made up of 14 amino acids. Germline lookup yields CDR1 SGHNT and CDR2 YYREEE (reference sequence). The full variable domain, its missing parts supplied by reference TRBV5-4 and TRBJ2-2, is ETGVTQSPTHLIKTRGQQVTLRCSSQSGHNTVSWYQQALGQGPQFIFQYYREEENGRGNFPPRFSGLQFPNYSSELNVNALELDDSALYLCASSLAYGTGELFFGEGSRLTVL.

The rearrangement joins TRBV6-5 to TRBJ1-2; weak D call: TRBD1 (6 bases). V shed 6 bases and J shed 2 bases, with 22 bases lying between them. This CDR3 comprises 17 residues. Germline V gene lookup returns CDR1 MNHEY and CDR2 SVGAGI. The CDR3 here is CASRAILRGRTNYGYTF. In DNA, the CDR3 is TGTGCCAGCAGAGCAATCCTCAGGGGACGGACCAACTATGGCTACACCTTC.

The chain recombines TRBV14 with TRBJ2-7; either TRBD1 or TRBD2 may supply D (5 bases each). This CDR3 is built from 17 residues. In germline, CDR1 is SGHDN, CDR2 FVKESK. Trimming shortened V by 4 bases and J by 0 bases, and 19 bases separated the two germline ends. DNA of the CDR3: TGTGCCAGCAGCCTCCGCCCTCCTGGGACGGTCTCCTACGAGCAGTACTTC. It specifies CASSLRPPGTVSYEQYF.

This clonotype was recorded a few times. V gene TRBV9 combines with J gene TRBJ2-1, with a possible D match to TRBD2 (6 bases). Germline V CDR1 and CDR2: SGDLS, YYNGEE. The CDR3 totals 15 residues. With 0 bases removed from V and 8 bases from J, the gap between germline ends came to 15 bases. The CDR3 reads CASSVVAGTVYEQFF. The DNA for the CDR3 is TGTGCCAGCAGCGTAGTGGCGGGAACGGTCTATGAGCAGTTCTTC.

This clonotype has just a few counts. The genes are TRBV5-1 and TRBJ2-5; D may match TRBD1 or TRBD2 (5 bases each). V was cut by 4 bases and J by 7 bases, with 17 bases left in between. The length of the CDR3 is 14 residues. The germline CDR1 and CDR2 sequences are SGHRS and YFSETQ. The CDR3 DNA is TGCGCCAGCAGCCCAACGGGGCCCCGGGGGACCCAGTACTTC. Translating gives CASSPTGPRGTQYF. Complete variable domain (other parts from reference TRBV5-1 and TRBJ2-5): KAGVTQTPRYLIKTRGQQVTLSCSPISGHRSVSWYQQTPGQGLQFLFEYFSETQRNKGNFPGRFSGRQFSNSRSEMNVSTLELGDSALYLCASSPTGPRGTQYFGPGTRLLVL.

This clonotype was counted a few times. The J gene is TRBJ2-1, the V gene TRBV10-3, with 7 bases fitting TRBD2. CDR1 is ENHRY, CDR2 SYGVKD, per germline. V lost 10 bases and J lost 12; bases outside the gene matches: 12. This CDR3 region has 12 residues. This CDR3 reads CATRPPGLGQFF. DNA of the CDR3: TGTGCCACCCGACCCCCTGGACTAGGGCAGTTCTTC.

This clonotype occurred a few times. CDR3 sequence: CASSPAVSGDTQYF. DNA of the CDR3: TGTGCCAGCTCACCAGCCGTCTCAGGCGATACGCAGTATTTT. V and J are TRBV18 and TRBJ2-3; D is uncertain. The germline gives CDR1 KGHSH, CDR2 LQKENI. CDR3 length equals 14 residues. Trimming removed 2 bases at V and 6 bases at J, with 12 bases between.

The chain is built from TRBV19 and TRBJ2-7; 10 bases are shared with TRBD2. Per the germline V gene, CDR1 is LNHDA and CDR2 is SQIVND (reference sequence). J was trimmed by 4 bases and V by 7 bases; bases with no gene match: 10. The length of the CDR3 is 15 residues. CDR3 sequence reads: CASKISGRGGYEQYF. The CDR3 nucleotides are TGTGCCAGTAAGATCAGCGGGAGGGGTGGTTACGAGCAGTACTTC. Drawing the rest from reference TRBV19 and TRBJ2-7, the complete variable domain is DGGITQSPKYLFRKEGQNVTLSCEQNLNHDAMYWYRQDPGQGLRLIYYSQIVNDFQKGDIAEGYSVSREKKESFPLTVTSAQKNPTAFYLCASKISGRGGYEQYFGPGTRLTVT.

The chain combines TRBV12-3 or TRBV12-4 with TRBJ1-2, with 7 positions matching TRBD1. The CDR3 is 15 residues long. J gave up 0 bases and V 5 bases, and 6 bases lay outside the gene matches. The CDR3 DNA sequence: TGTGCCAGCAGTGAAACAGGGACAGCTAACTATGGCTACACCTTC. Translating gives CASSETGTANYGYTF.

The V gene is TRBV7-6, the J gene TRBJ2-2, with D maybe TRBD2 (5 bases). Trimming removed 5 bases from V and 4 bases from J, with 17 bases in between. The CDR3 loop spans 16 amino acids. The germline V gene encodes CDR1 SGHVS and CDR2 FNYEAQ. Here the CDR3 DNA reads TGTGCCAGCAGCCCCGAGGGCCTAGCCAGCACCGGGGAGCTGTTTTTT. Amino acid sequence: CASSPEGLASTGELFF.